The 23 T cell receptor beta chains listed next were all sequenced from one sample in a study of cytomegalovirus exposure and HLA in healthy donors (dated by TCRdb to about 2017). The library was produced with the immunoSEQ multiplex PCR assay. The source is immuneACCESS, and TCRdb retained only in-frame sequences with V and J called. Part of the clones is not carried over; for the studies checked, unresolved V genes explain less than half of this, and the remainder is unexplained. A total of about 110,000 clones appear in this sample, 88% of them only once. The ten largest clones add up to about 2% of the sample. The sequenced material came from PBMCs. All receptors derive from a woman aged 18-30 years in good health and CMV-seronegative.

The chain links TRBV6-4 to TRBJ2-3; 9 bases align to TRBD1. Germline V lookup: CDR1 MRHNA, CDR2 SNTAGT. The CDR3 loop spans 14 amino acids. Unmatched junction bases numbered 1, after V lost 6 bases and J lost 0 bases. CDR3 coding DNA: TGTGCCAGCAGAGGGACAGGGAGCACAGATACGCAGTATTTT. Translating it yields CASRGTGSTDTQYF.

The V gene is TRBV15, the J gene TRBJ2-1, with 9 bases that match TRBD1. The CDR3 loop spans 15 amino acids. V shed 4 bases, J shed 6 bases, and the junction held 7 bases outside the gene matches. Germline V gene sequence: CDR1 LNHNV, CDR2 YYDKDF (reference sequence). The CDR3 DNA sequence: TGTGCCACCAGCAACCCGGGACAGGGAGTCAATGAGCAGTTCTTC. Protein product: CATSNPGQGVNEQFF. Variable domain in full (rest from reference TRBV15 and TRBJ2-1): DAMVIQNPRYQVTQFGKPVTLSCSQTLNHNVMYWYQQKSSQAPKLLFHYYDKDFNNEADTPDNFQSRRPNTSFCFLDIRSPGLGDTAMYLCATSNPGQGVNEQFFGPGTRLTVL.

V and J are TRBV9 and TRBJ2-7; 9 bases agree with TRBD1. The trim removed 2 bases at V and 0 bases at J, leaving 0 bases unmatched. Germline CDR1 and CDR2: SGDLS and YYNGEE. This CDR3 has 14 residues. Written as DNA, the CDR3 is TGTGCCAGCAGCGTGACAGGGGGCTCCTACGAGCAGTACTTC. Protein: CASSVTGGSYEQYF.

V usage is TRBV5-1 and J usage is TRBJ2-5; 8 bases are a match to TRBD1. V gave up 4 bases and J gave up 5 bases; unmatched junction bases: 4. CDR1 is SGHRS and CDR2 is YFSETQ in the germline V gene. CDR3 length: 13 amino acids. The CDR3 DNA is TGCGCCAGCAGCGGTAACAGGGGGGAGACCCAGTACTTC. Its protein is CASSGNRGETQYF.

The rearrangement joins TRBV19 to TRBJ2-1; weak D call: TRBD2 (5 bases). Between the trimmed V and J ends, which lost 7 bases and 9 bases, there was a span of 16 bases. There are 13 residues in the CDR3. Germline V lookup: CDR1 LNHDA, CDR2 SQIVND (reference sequence). The CDR3 reads CASTIFGIGEQFF. The DNA of the CDR3 is TGTGCCAGTACCATATTCGGGATCGGTGAGCAGTTCTTC.

The rearrangement links TRBV6-6 to TRBJ2-7, with a possible D match to TRBD1 (6 bases). This CDR3 has 15 residues. Trimming removed 6 bases at V and 0 bases at J, with 15 bases between. Germline V gives CDR1 MNHNY, CDR2 SVGAGI (reference sequence). CDR3 DNA sequence: TGTGCCAGCAGAGCTCCCCGGGACATCTCCTACGAGCAGTACTTC. This gives the protein CASRAPRDISYEQYF.

This rearrangement joins TRBV27 to TRBJ1-5; the D is unclear. Germline lookup yields CDR1 MNHEY and CDR2 SMNVEV (reference sequence). V lost 2 bases to trimming and J lost 3 bases, with 11 bases between them. The CDR3 covers 15 residues. The CDR3 sequence: CASSLRGSNNQPQHF. The CDR3 DNA is TGTGCCAGCAGTTTACGGGGTTCAAACAATCAGCCCCAGCATTTT.

The chain has TRBV15 and TRBJ1-3; 7 nucleotides line up with TRBD1. From germline, CDR1 is LNHNV and CDR2 YYDKDF (reference sequence). The CDR3 spans 14 residues. Germline trimming cut 1 base from V and 3 bases from J; bases unmatched to any gene: 0. The CDR3 DNA follows: TGTGCCACCAGCAGAGGGGACAGTGGAAACACCATATATTTT. The encoded protein is CATSRGDSGNTIYF. Drawing the rest from reference TRBV15 and TRBJ1-3, the complete variable domain is DAMVIQNPRYQVTQFGKPVTLSCSQTLNHNVMYWYQQKSSQAPKLLFHYYDKDFNNEADTPDNFQSRRPNTSFCFLDIRSPGLGDTAMYLCATSRGDSGNTIYFGEGSWLTVV.

This chain links TRBV29-1 with TRBJ1-4; D is unresolved. CDR1 and CDR2 from the germline V gene are SQVTM and ANQGSEA. The CDR3 has 13 amino acids. The V end lost 0 bases, the J end lost 15 bases, and 17 bases lay between the germline ends. This chain's CDR3 is CSVEDPDTLLVFF. In DNA, the CDR3 is TGCAGCGTTGAAGATCCAGACACCCTTCTTGTGTTTTTT.

There are a few counts of this clone. J is TRBJ2-3 and V is TRBV2; a possible D gene is TRBD2 (6 bases). The CDR3 runs to 19 residues. Germline lookup yields CDR1 SNHLY and CDR2 FYNNEI. Trimming took 2 bases from V and 4 from J, leaving 25 bases between them. The CDR3, as DNA: TGTGCCAGCAGTGAACCGTACCTCACGCGACCGGGGGACGCAGATACGCAGTATTTT. It encodes CASSEPYLTRPGDADTQYF. Together with reference TRBV2 and TRBJ2-3, the CDR3 gives the full variable domain: EPEVTQTPSHQVTQMGQEVILRCVPISNHLYFYWYRQILGQKVEFLVSFYNNEISEKSEIFDDQFSVERPDGSNFTLKIRSTKLEDSAMYFCASSEPYLTRPGDADTQYFGPGTRLTVL.

This clone appeared once. The V call is TRBV27, the J call TRBJ1-2; D gene ambiguous. V lost 4 bases and J lost 2, with 14 bases in between. CDR3 length: 15 amino acids. Per the germline V gene, CDR1 is MNHEY and CDR2 is SMNVEV (reference sequence). CDR3 sequence (DNA): TGTGCCAGCAGTTCCACCAAGTGGGAGAACTATGGCTACACCTTC. Translating it yields CASSSTKWENYGYTF.

This chain joins TRBV28 and TRBJ1-2; D gene unclear. CDR1 and CDR2 from the germline V gene are MDHEN and SYDVKM. This CDR3 is built from 13 residues. V lost 8 bases and J 1 base, leaving 11 bases between the germline ends. The CDR3 region has the DNA TGTGCCAGCCGAGCGGACCTTAACTATGGCTACACCTTC. Encoded protein: CASRADLNYGYTF.

The chain uses TRBV9 and TRBJ1-1, with 9 nucleotides matching TRBD1. The germline V gene encodes CDR1 SGDLS and CDR2 YYNGEE. The V and J ends lost 3 bases and 7 bases, in that order; junction bases with no gene match: 4. This CDR3 is built from 13 residues. This CDR3 reads CASSEGGQGEAFF. The CDR3 bases are TGTGCCAGCAGCGAGGGGGGACAGGGTGAAGCTTTCTTT.

The rearrangement joins TRBV25-1 to TRBJ2-7; D possibly corresponds to TRBD2 (7 bases). V lost 1 base, J lost 8 bases, and 27 bases lay in between. Germline-derived CDR1 and CDR2 are MGHDK and SYGVNS. CDR3 size: 18 residues. CDR3 protein: CASSELEGGGGYRSQQYF. CDR3 DNA sequence: TGTGCCAGCAGTGAATTGGAGGGAGGGGGAGGATACCGCTCTCAGCAGTACTTC.

This sequence joins TRBV18 and TRBJ1-1, with TRBD1 as a possible D gene (5 bases). This CDR3 is built from 13 residues. Trimming cost V 4 bases and J 8 bases, with 14 bases left between them. CDR1 is KGHSH, CDR2 LQKENI, per germline. The chain's CDR3 is CASSRQDSLEAFF. The CDR3 bases are TGTGCCAGCTCACGACAAGACAGCTTGGAAGCTTTCTTT.

The rearrangement links TRBV28 to TRBJ2-7; TRBD1 aligns across 7 bases. J lost 4 bases, V lost 3 bases, and 3 bases had no gene match. The CDR3 is 13 amino acids. Germline lookup yields CDR1 MDHEN and CDR2 SYDVKM. The CDR3 DNA reads TGTGCCAGCAGTTTTCGACAGGGATACGAGCAGTACTTC. Residues: CASSFRQGYEQYF.

The V and J genes are TRBV11-3 and TRBJ2-7, with D possibly TRBD2 on 6 matching bases. The CDR3 sequence is 12 residues long. Germline CDR1 and CDR2: SGHNT and YENEEA. V shed 5 bases and J shed 5 bases, with 10 bases lying between them. The CDR3 is CASSDSGDEQYF. CDR3 coding DNA: TGTGCCAGCAGCGATTCGGGGGACGAGCAGTACTTC.

J is TRBJ2-5 and V is TRBV13, with D perhaps TRBD1 (5 bases). V lost 5 bases, J lost 3 bases, and 13 bases lay in between. The V gene's germline CDR1 is PRHDT and CDR2 FYEKMQ (reference sequence). CDR3 length: 14 residues. Here the CDR3 reads CASSPPSREETQYF. The CDR3 region has the DNA TGTGCCAGCAGCCCGCCCAGCAGGGAAGAGACCCAGTACTTC.

This clone was seen a handful of times. This sequence joins TRBV6-6 and TRBJ2-7; maybe TRBD1 (6 bases). The germline V gene encodes CDR1 MNHNY and CDR2 SVGAGI (reference sequence). Trimming took off 5 bases at V and 0 bases at J, with 14 bases between the two ends. This CDR3 spans 15 amino acids. CDR3 protein: CASSRGTQSSYEQYF. The CDR3 coding sequence is TGTGCCAGCAGTAGGGGGACCCAAAGCTCCTACGAGCAGTACTTC.

The chain employs TRBV2 and TRBJ1-6; D not certain. The CDR3 has 12 residues. Germline V lookup: CDR1 SNHLY, CDR2 FYNNEI. The V and J ends lost 4 bases and 11 bases respectively, with 9 bases between them. CDR3 nucleotide sequence: TGTGCCAGCAGTGTTGGGAGCGCACCCCTCCACTTT. It is translated as CASSVGSAPLHF.

The genes are TRBV6-5 and TRBJ2-1, with 12 bases lining up with TRBD1. The CDR3 sequence is 14 residues long. Per germline, CDR1 MNHEY and CDR2 SVGAGI. V was clipped by 2 bases and J by 9 bases; unmatched bases: 2. CDR3 sequence reads: CASSYGTGGSEQFF. CDR3 coding DNA: TGTGCCAGCAGTTACGGGACAGGGGGCAGTGAGCAGTTCTTC.

This chain uses TRBV7-2 with TRBJ1-2; D remains ambiguous. In germline, CDR1 is SGHTA, CDR2 FQGNSA. Trimming stripped 1 base from V and 4 bases from J, with 7 bases between. The CDR3 has 13 residues. CDR3 nucleotide sequence: TGTGCCAGCAGCTTAGGGCCAGGCTATGGCTACACCTTC. Translated, it gives CASSLGPGYGYTF. The variable domain in full, completed from reference TRBV7-2 and TRBJ1-2, reads GAGVSQSPSNKVTEKGKDVELRCDPISGHTALYWYRQSLGQGLEFLIYFQGNSAPDKSGLPSDRFSAERTGGSVSTLTIQRTQQEDSAVYLCASSLGPGYGYTFGSGTRLTVV.

The chain employs TRBV7-2 and TRBJ2-7; weak D call: TRBD1 (5 bases). The CDR3 totals 15 residues. CDR1 is SGHTA, CDR2 FQGNSA, per germline. Trimming cost V 3 bases and J 0 bases, with 12 bases left between them. The CDR3 DNA sequence: TGTGCCAGCAGCTTCAAGTGGACACCCTCCTACGAGCAGTACTTC. Its protein is CASSFKWTPSYEQYF.